The 14 T cell receptor beta chains in this list originate from one sample, sequenced in a study of T-cell memory formation after mild COVID-19 listed by TCRdb under 2021. Library preparation was by 5' RACE. Sequencing was performed on an Illumina NovaSeq 6000. TCRdb reran the public reads through fastp at Q25 and MiXCR, keeping productive beta chains. One record per CDR3 amino acid sequence lists the most common genes and DNA. The sample includes fewer than 400,000 distinct CDR3 sequences, with around a sixth observed a single time. Around a fifth of the sample is taken by the ten largest. Specimen: PBMCs or a T cell subset sorted from them (not recorded which). The receptors come from a man between 18 and 29 years old who had mild COVID-19 (a few samples of this study predate the infection). The sample titles of this study are shuffled in the database, so cell type and time point are left out; the donor was told from shared clones.

Only a few counts were recorded for this clonotype. One end of the junction varies from germline; a read error may be responsible. The chain employs TRBV6-5 and TRBJ1-2; 7 nucleotides align to TRBD1. The CDR3 extends over 14 amino acids. CDR1 and CDR2 from the germline V gene are MNHEY and SVGAGI. CDR3 sequence (DNA): TGTGCCAGCAGATACTTTACAGGGGCCAGTGGCTACACCTTC. This sequence encodes CASRYFTGASGYTF.

The chain uses TRBV5-1 and TRBJ1-4; 7 bases align to TRBD1. Germline V gene sequence: CDR1 SGHRS, CDR2 YFSETQ. The V and J ends lost 5 bases and 0 bases, in that order; junction bases with no gene match: 10. This CDR3 spans 17 amino acids. The CDR3 region has the DNA TGCGCCAGCAGGGGGGGACAGCTTCAAGCAACTAATGAAAAACTGTTTTTT. Protein sequence: CASRGGQLQATNEKLFF.

Worth noting for this clonotype: No conserved phenylalanine or tryptophan is present at the end of the CDR3, so a read error is the likely explanation. The chain combines TRBV7-8 with TRBJ2-1; 12 bases are a match to TRBD2. The V gene's germline CDR1 is SGHVS and CDR2 FQNEAQ. V shed 4 bases and J 9 bases; nucleotides not matched to a gene: 10. The CDR3 contains 16 residues. CDR3: CASSSRTSGELGEQFL. DNA of the CDR3: TGTGCCAGCAGCTCCAGGACTAGCGGGGAGCTCGGTGAGCAGTTCTTA.

V is TRBV15 and J is TRBJ2-5, with D hard to call. The CDR3 sequence is 13 residues long. V lost 0 bases and J lost 5, with 7 bases in between. The germline V gene encodes CDR1 LNHNV and CDR2 YYDKDF (reference sequence). CDR3 coding DNA: TGTGCCACCAGCAGAGAATGGATGGAGACCCAGTACTTC. Translation: CATSREWMETQYF.

Many counts were recorded for this clonotype. The CDR3 region is CSASRGETQYF. CDR3 nucleotides: TGCAGCGCTTCTAGGGGAGAGACCCAGTACTTC. J is TRBJ2-5 and V is TRBV29-1, with D possibly being TRBD1 (5 bases). Trimming took 7 bases from V and 4 from J, leaving 10 bases between them. The CDR3 is 11 residues long. Germline CDR1 reads SQVTM; CDR2 reads ANQGSEA.

The chain uses TRBV20-1 and TRBJ2-2; tentatively, D is TRBD2 (6 bases). Germline values: CDR1 DFQATT, CDR2 SNEGSKA (reference sequence). The CDR3 sequence is 14 residues long. Trimming shortened V by 3 bases and J by 0 bases, and 8 bases separated the two germline ends. CDR3 region: CSARGLTNTGELFF. As DNA, the CDR3 is TGCAGTGCTAGGGGACTGACGAACACCGGGGAGCTGTTTTTT.

This clonotype was recorded a few times. The chain is built from TRBV12-3 or TRBV12-4 and TRBJ2-3; weak D call: TRBD2 (5 bases). CDR3 length: 13 residues. V lost 5 bases and J lost 13, with 19 bases in between. CDR3 DNA sequence: TGTGCCAGCAGTCCCAATCGGGGATCCCGGGAGTATTTT. Protein sequence: CASSPNRGSREYF.

This clonotype was counted between two and nine times. The V call is TRBV4-3, the J call TRBJ1-1; possible D gene TRBD1, 6 bases. CDR3 length: 15 residues. V shed 0 bases and J shed 0 bases, with 8 bases lying between them. From germline, CDR1 is LGHNA and CDR2 YSLEER. CDR3 amino acids: CASSQESGVNTEAFF. For the CDR3, the DNA is TGCGCCAGCAGCCAAGAGTCAGGGGTGAACACTGAAGCTTTCTTT.

J is TRBJ2-1 and V is TRBV7-9, with 12 positions matching TRBD2. The trim removed 4 bases at V and 3 bases at J, leaving 7 bases unmatched. CDR3 length: 17 amino acids. In germline, CDR1 is SEHNR, CDR2 FQNEAQ (reference sequence). Written as DNA, the CDR3 is TGTGCCAGCAGCTACTCTAGCGGGGGGGCCTTCTACAATGAGCAGTTCTTC. Translated, it gives CASSYSSGGAFYNEQFF. The variable domain in full, with the rest retrieved from reference TRBV7-9 and TRBJ2-1, is DTGVSQNPRHKITKRGQNVTFRCDPISEHNRLYWYRQTLGQGPEFLTYFQNEAQLEKSRLLSDRFSAERPKGSFSTLEIQRTEQGDSAMYLCASSYSSGGAFYNEQFFGPGTRLTVL.

The rearrangement links TRBV30 to TRBJ2-7, with a possible D match to TRBD1 (6 bases). The CDR3 is made up of 12 amino acids. Germline V CDR1 and CDR2: GTSNPN, SVGIG (reference sequence). The V and J ends lost 1 base and 8 bases respectively, with 12 bases between them. CDR3 sequence reads: CAWSATGYQQYF. The CDR3 DNA sequence: TGTGCCTGGAGTGCCACAGGGTACCAGCAGTACTTC.

In this sample, this clonotype turned up a few times. V usage is TRBV6-5 and J usage is TRBJ1-2, with TRBD1 as a possible D gene (6 bases). CDR1 is MNHEY and CDR2 is SVGAGI in the germline V gene. The CDR3 spans 13 residues. V was shortened by 5 bases and J by 8 bases, with 15 bases between the two germline ends. Written as DNA, the CDR3 is TGTGCCAGCAGTGTCGGGGGGGCGCTCGGCTACACCTTC. Protein sequence: CASSVGGALGYTF.

This clonotype was picked up many times. The chain has TRBV7-2 and TRBJ2-5; 13 positions agree with TRBD2. The V gene end was trimmed by 4 bases and the J gene end by 7 bases; junction bases not matched to a gene: 6. The CDR3 extends over 15 amino acids. CDR1 and CDR2 from the germline V gene are SGHTA and FQGNSA. The CDR3 sequence is CASSWTSGGPGTQYF. The CDR3, as DNA: TGTGCCAGCAGCTGGACTAGCGGGGGCCCAGGGACCCAGTACTTC.

This sequence joins TRBV7-3 and TRBJ2-7; D is undetermined. V was trimmed by 6 bases and J by 6 bases, leaving 6 bases between them. Germline V CDR1 and CDR2: SGHTA, FQGTGA. CDR3 length equals 10 residues. DNA of the CDR3: TGTGCCAGCAGGCCATCCGAGCAGTACGTC. Amino acid sequence: CASRPSEQYV.

In this sample, this clonotype turned up a few times. The chain uses TRBV3-1 and TRBJ1-2; the D is unclear. This CDR3 comprises 12 residues. Germline CDR1 reads LGHDT; CDR2 reads YNNKEL (reference sequence). Trimming stripped 3 bases from V and 8 bases from J, with 10 bases between. This CDR3 reads CASSHESRGYTF. CDR3 sequence (DNA): TGTGCCAGCAGCCACGAGAGTCGGGGCTACACCTTC. Full variable domain (remainder filled in from reference TRBV3-1 and TRBJ1-2): DTAVSQTPKYLVTQMGNDKSIKCEQNLGHDTMYWYKQDSKKFLKIMFSYNNKELIINETVPNRFSPKSPDKAHLNLHINSLELGDSAVYFCASSHESRGYTFGSGTRLTVV.